This T cell receptor (beta chain) was profiled in a study of OX40 agonist ivuxolimab in advanced cancers. V dropped 4 bases and J dropped 4 bases, with 15 bases sitting between them. The CDR3 totals 15 residues. Per germline, CDR1 SGHDN and CDR2 FVKESK. Measured with immunoSEQ multiplex PCR; TCRdb has only the in-frame clones, and not every one. This sample has about 70,000 clones, with 80% to 95% found just once. Here the sequenced sample was CD4+ or CD8+ T cells sorted from blood, taken in a trial of the OX40 agonist ivuxolimab. The rearrangement uses TRBV14 and TRBJ2-3; D gene ambiguous. The receptor was derived from an adult with an advanced solid tumor such as melanoma, head and neck, liver or kidney cancer. For the CDR3, the DNA is TGTGCCAGCAGCCCCGGACGGTTTTGGTCAGATACGCAGTATTTT. Residues: CASSPGRFWSDTQYF.